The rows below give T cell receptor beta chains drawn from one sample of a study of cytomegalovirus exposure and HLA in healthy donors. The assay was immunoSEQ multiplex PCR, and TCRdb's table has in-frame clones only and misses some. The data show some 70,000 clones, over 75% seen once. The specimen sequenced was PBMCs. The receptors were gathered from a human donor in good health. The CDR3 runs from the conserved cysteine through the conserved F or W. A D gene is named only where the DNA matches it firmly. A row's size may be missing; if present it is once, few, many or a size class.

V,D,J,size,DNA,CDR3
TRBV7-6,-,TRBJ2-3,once,TGTGCCAGCAGCTTACCGCTGGAGAGCACAGATACGCAGTATTTT,CASSLPLESTDTQYF
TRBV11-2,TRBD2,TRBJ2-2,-,TGTGCCAGCAGTCCCAATCCTAGCGGGGGGGCCGGTAGTACCGGGGAGCTGTTTTTT,CASSPNPSGGAGSTGELFF
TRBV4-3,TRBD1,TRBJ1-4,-,TGCGCCAGCAGCCAAGGACAGGGGCCGGACGGTGAAAAACTGTTTTTT,CASSQGQGPDGEKLFF
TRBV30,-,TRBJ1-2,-,TGTGCCTCTTGGGGGACGACCGGAGGGGGCTACACCTTC,CASWGTTGGGYTF
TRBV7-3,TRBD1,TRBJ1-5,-,TGTGCCAGCAGCTGCCCTGACAGGGGATCGGGTCAGCCCCAGCATTTT,CASSCPDRGSGQPQHF
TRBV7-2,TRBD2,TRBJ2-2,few,TGTGCCAGCAGCCCGCTAGCGGGGGGGCGAACCGGGGAGCTGTTTTTT,CASSPLAGGRTGELFF
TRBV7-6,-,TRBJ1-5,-,TGTGCCAGCAGCACGGTGAGCAATCAGCCCCAGCATTTT,CASSTVSNQPQHF
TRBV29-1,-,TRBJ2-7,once,TGCAGCGCCAGAACTAGCTTTTCCTACGAGCAGTACTTC,CSARTSFSYEQYF
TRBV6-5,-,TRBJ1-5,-,TGTGCCAGCAGACCCCCAGGGGATAGCAGTCAGCCCCAGCATTTT,CASRPPGDSSQPQHF
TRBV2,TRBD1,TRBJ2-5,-,TGTGCCAGCAGTGAGCGTTGGGACAGTAAGACCCAGTACTTC,CASSERWDSKTQYF
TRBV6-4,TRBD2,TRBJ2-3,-,TGTGCCAGCAGTCAAGAGACCGGGACTAGCGGGGGGCCAGATACGCAGTATTTT,CASSQETGTSGGPDTQYF
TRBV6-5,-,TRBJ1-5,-,TGTGCCAGCAGTTACAGAGGAGAAAATCAGCCCCAGCATTTT,CASSYRGENQPQHF
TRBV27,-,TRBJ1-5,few,TGTGCCAGCAGTGCACAGGGTCGGGTTCCCCAGCATTTT,CASSAQGRVPQHF
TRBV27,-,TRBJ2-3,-,TGTGCCAGCAGTCCTGTTCGTGGGATCGGGGGCACAGATACGCAGTATTTT,CASSPVRGIGGTDTQYF
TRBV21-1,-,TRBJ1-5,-,TGTGCCAGCAGCAAACCCGGAGGACAGGGAGGGTATCAGCCCCAGCATTTT,CASSKPGGQGGYQPQHF
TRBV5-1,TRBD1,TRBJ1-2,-,TGCGCCAGCAGCGACAGGGATGTTAACTATGGCTACACCTTC,CASSDRDVNYGYTF
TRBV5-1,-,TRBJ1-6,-,TGCGCCAGCAGCTTGGGTGGAGGAGTTTCAAATTCACCCCTCCACTTT,CASSLGGGVSNSPLHF
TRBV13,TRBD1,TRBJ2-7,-,TGTGCCAGCAGTTTGACAGGGGCCCACGAGCAGTACTTC,CASSLTGAHEQYF
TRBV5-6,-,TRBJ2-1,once,TGTGCCAGCAGCCCCGGGGGAACTTACAATGAGCAGTTCTTC,CASSPGGTYNEQFF
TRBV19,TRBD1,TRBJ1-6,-,TGTGCCAGTAGTGGGACAGGGAACAATTCACCCCTCCACTTT,CASSGTGNNSPLHF
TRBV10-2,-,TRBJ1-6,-,TGCGCCAGCCAGGAATCCTTGGTGGTGGCCCTCCACTTT,CASQESLVVALHF
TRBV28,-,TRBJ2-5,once,TGTGCCGGCCGGACTTCGGGGCAAGAGACCCAGTACTTC,CAGRTSGQETQYF